This T cell receptor beta chain was documented in a study of T cell changes during pregnancy in multiple sclerosis. Sequencing was performed with immunoSEQ multiplex PCR; in TCRdb, only in-frame clones are kept and a portion is missing. Here the sample spans around 56,000 clones, 75% to 90% being singletons. This CDR3 is built from 16 residues. V dropped 0 bases and J dropped 4 bases, with 16 bases sitting between them. Germline CDR1 SGHRS, CDR2 YFSETQ. Sequencing was performed on peripheral blood, taken after pregnancy. The TCR comes from a female donor with multiple sclerosis, enrolled in a pregnancy study. The V call is TRBV5-1, the J call TRBJ1-1, with D perhaps TRBD1 (5 bases). The CDR3 DNA reads as TGCGCCAGCAGCTTGGGTTTCCAGGGTATAGGCACTGAAGCTTTCTTT. Protein product: CASSLGFQGIGTEAFF. The full variable domain, rest sourced from reference TRBV5-1 and TRBJ1-1, is KAGVTQTPRYLIKTRGQQVTLSCSPISGHRSVSWYQQTPGQGLQFLFEYFSETQRNKGNFPGRFSGRQFSNSRSEMNVSTLELGDSALYLCASSLGFQGIGTEAFFGQGTRLTVV.